The T cell receptor (beta chain) under discussion was sequenced for a study of PD-1 blockade in classical Hodgkin lymphoma (dated by TCRdb to the early 2020s). At the level of the whole study: Nivolumab dosing was 3 mg/kg intravenously every 2 weeks, continuing until either disease progression or unacceptable toxicity. The study used TCR beta sequencing and CyTOF to define a peripheral blood immune signature of response to PD-1 blockade in classical Hodgkin lymphoma. What the research found in general, with its limitations: Lower diversity was seen in patients whose nivolumab began less than 1 year after ASCT, and these patients were left out of later analyses so that immune reconstitution would not confound the results. Trial patients with a complete response had baseline diversity similar to that of newly diagnosed patients, while partial responders and progressors had significantly lower diversity. By C4D1, a significant rise was seen in CD4+ TCR diversity but not in CD8+ TCR diversity (p=0.0027 vs p=0.16), and the rise was most apparent among complete responders (p=0.02). Baseline TCR diversity was reported to be lower in newly diagnosed patients than in healthy donors and to be lower still in relapsed/refractory patients. Only a single clinical trial cohort was studied, and what caused the repertoire differences, possibly disease activity or prior therapy, remained undefined.

The time point label here, explained by the study, means: cycle 4 day 1 (C4D1), after more than five weeks of nivolumab. Every trial patient had relapsed following autologous stem cell transplantation, and prior brentuximab vedotin exposure was what differed among cohorts A, B and C. A total of more than 55 patients with relapsed/refractory classical Hodgkin lymphoma made up the trial cohort, and each patient's best overall response was complete response, partial response or progressive disease. Trial patients were treated with single-agent nivolumab in the multi-cohort phase II CheckMate 205 trial. Best overall response was determined by an independent review committee according to the 2007 International Working Group response criteria. Trial PBMCs were collected just before the start of nivolumab (C1D1) and during therapy at cycle 2 day 1 and cycle 4 day 1. Peripheral blood was collected in 8 mL Vacutainer Cell Preparation Tubes, from which PBMCs were isolated by centrifugation and then cryopreserved.

In the case of this clone: Its antigen remains unidentified. Base qualities were left out, and no much larger clone turns up one base away.

The Qiagen DNeasy kit was used to extract genomic DNA both from unsorted PBMCs and from the negatively selected CD4+ and CD8+ fractions. TCR beta CDR3 regions were subjected to amplification by immunoSEQ multiplex PCR with primers that anneal to V and J segments. Amplification bias was minimized using a synthetic immune receptor repertoire, and residual bias was removed computationally after sequencing. On the study's bioinformatics: Repertoire diversity was quantified as the Shannon entropy index using custom Python scripts. Unsorted, CD4+ and CD8+ repertoires were analyzed separately, except for combined analyses in which CD4+ and CD8+ sequences were merged in silico. A clone was considered expanded if an increase in frequency of at least 2-fold after treatment relative to C1D1 was found, and a pseudocount of 0.5 was applied to clones undetected at baseline. Singleton clones were defined as clones with 0 or 1 copy at C1D1, and non-singleton clones were defined as clones with 2 or more copies. Clones expanded in unsorted samples were labelled as CD4+, CD8+ or unknown by matching protein sequences in sorted samples from the same patient. Wilcoxon tests on paired samples were used to test diversity changes from C1D1 to C4D1. TCRdb retrieved this table from immuneACCESS and kept in-frame rearrangements only. Not all clones are present; in checked studies, unresolved V genes account for under half, and no reason is known for the remainder. V, J and clone size reflect that table, while D and trimming were determined from the DNA. The sample has tens of thousands of clones on record, about nine tenths of them singletons. Together, the top ten hold about 2.9% of the sample.

The origin of this receptor is a human donor with classical Hodgkin lymphoma. Sequenced material: peripheral blood mononuclear cells (PBMCs), taken before the fourth cycle of nivolumab.

The CDR3 region reads CASSLMTNTQYF. The nucleotide sequence reads TGTGCCAGCAGCTTAATGACCAATACGCAGTATTTT. The sequence links TRBV5-6 to TRBJ2-3, with no confident D gene call. Its CDR3 holds 12 amino acids, cysteine through phenylalanine. Kept here is only the CDR3 DNA, which spans 36 bases and is read in frame from base 1. At the junction V is shortened by 2 bases and J by 7 bases, with 8 bases in between. The germline V gene supplies CDR1 SGHDT and CDR2 YYEEEE.